This T cell receptor (beta chain) appears in the sequencing data of a study of T cell changes during pregnancy in multiple sclerosis. Data came from immunoSEQ multiplex PCR; TCRdb stores just in-frame clones and leaves some out. The sample consists of fewer than 70,000 clones, more than 75% of them appearing once. In germline, CDR1 is LNHDA, CDR2 SQIVND (reference sequence). This CDR3 has 15 residues. V lost 6 bases to trimming and J lost 4 bases; unmatched junction nucleotides: 7. The chain joins TRBV19 to TRBJ1-5; 9 bases are shared with TRBD1. The material was peripheral blood, obtained in the third trimester of pregnancy. The sequence was obtained from a female donor with multiple sclerosis, enrolled in a pregnancy study. The DNA for the CDR3 is TGTGCCAGTAGGGCCCCGGGACAGGGAAATCAGCCCCAGCATTTT. This codes for CASRAPGQGNQPQHF.